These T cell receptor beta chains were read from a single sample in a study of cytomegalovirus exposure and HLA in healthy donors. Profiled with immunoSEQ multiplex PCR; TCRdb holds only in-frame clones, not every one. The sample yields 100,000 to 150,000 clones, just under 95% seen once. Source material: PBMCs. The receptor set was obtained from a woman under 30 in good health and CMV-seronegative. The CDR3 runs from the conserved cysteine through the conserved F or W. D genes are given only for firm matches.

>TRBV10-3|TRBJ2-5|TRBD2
TGTGCCATCAGGAATACACTAGCGGGAGAAGAGACCCAGTACTTC
CAIRNTLAGEETQYF
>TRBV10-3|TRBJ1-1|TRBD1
TGTGCCATCAGCCCTCAGGGGGGTACTGAAGCTTTCTTT
CAISPQGGTEAFF
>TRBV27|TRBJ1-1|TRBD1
TGTGCCAGCACGACAGGGGGCTTCACTGAAGCTTTCTTT
CASTTGGFTEAFF
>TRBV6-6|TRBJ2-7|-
TGTGCCAGCAGGTCCGGGATCGTCTCCTACGAGCAGTACTTC
CASRSGIVSYEQYF
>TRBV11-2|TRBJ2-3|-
TGTGCCAGCAGCTTGGAAAAAGGGAGAACAGATACGCAGTATTTT
CASSLEKGRTDTQYF
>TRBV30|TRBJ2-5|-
TGTGCCTGGAGTGAGTTAGCAGTGGAAGAGACCCAGTACTTC
CAWSELAVEETQYF
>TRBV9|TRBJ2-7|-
TGTGCCAGCAGCGCGGGGTCCTCCTCCTACGAGCAGTACTTC
CASSAGSSSYEQYF
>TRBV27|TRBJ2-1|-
TGTGCCAGCAGTCAACGGGACTCGGCTTCCCAGTTCTTC
CASSQRDSASQFF
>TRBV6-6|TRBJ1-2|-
TGTGCCAGCAGTTACTCGAACCAGGGAAAGACCTATGGCTACACCTTC
CASSYSNQGKTYGYTF
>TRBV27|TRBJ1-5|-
TGTGCCAGCAGTTTATCGAACTGGGGCCAGCCCCAGCATTTT
CASSLSNWGQPQHF